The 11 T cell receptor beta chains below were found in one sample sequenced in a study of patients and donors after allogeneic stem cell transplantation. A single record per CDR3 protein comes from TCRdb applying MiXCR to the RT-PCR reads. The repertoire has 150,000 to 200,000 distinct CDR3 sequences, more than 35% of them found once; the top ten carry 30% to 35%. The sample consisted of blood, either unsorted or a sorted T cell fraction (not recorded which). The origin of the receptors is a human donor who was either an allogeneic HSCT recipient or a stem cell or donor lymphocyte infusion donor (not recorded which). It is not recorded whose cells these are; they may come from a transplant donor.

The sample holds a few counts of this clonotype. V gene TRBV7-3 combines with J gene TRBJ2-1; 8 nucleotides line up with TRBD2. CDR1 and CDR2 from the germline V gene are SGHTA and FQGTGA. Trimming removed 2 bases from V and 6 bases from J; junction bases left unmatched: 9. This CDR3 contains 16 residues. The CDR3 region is CASSLPAGVHSNEQFF. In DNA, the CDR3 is TGTGCCAGCAGCTTACCAGCGGGAGTGCACTCCAATGAGCAGTTCTTC.

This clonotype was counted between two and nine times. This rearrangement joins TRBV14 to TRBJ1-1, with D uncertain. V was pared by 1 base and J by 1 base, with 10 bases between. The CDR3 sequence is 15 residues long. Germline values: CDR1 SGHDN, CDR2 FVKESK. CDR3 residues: CASSQVMRGNTEAFF. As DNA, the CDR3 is TGTGCCAGCAGCCAAGTAATGCGGGGGAACACTGAAGCTTTCTTT.

Here the CDR3 DNA reads TGCAGCGTTGTTCGAGCCGGGGAGCTGTTTTTT. Protein product: CSVVRAGELFF. This chain connects TRBV29-1 to TRBJ2-2; no clear D. Trimming took 4 bases from V and 6 from J, leaving 6 bases between them. The germline V gene has CDR1 SQVTM and CDR2 ANQGSEA. CDR3 length equals 11 residues.

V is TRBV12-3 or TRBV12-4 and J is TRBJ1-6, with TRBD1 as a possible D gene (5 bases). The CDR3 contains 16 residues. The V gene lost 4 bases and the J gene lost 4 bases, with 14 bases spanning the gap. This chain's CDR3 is CASSSTGTAYNSPLHF. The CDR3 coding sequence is TGTGCCAGCAGTTCCACCGGGACGGCGTATAATTCACCCCTCCACTTT.

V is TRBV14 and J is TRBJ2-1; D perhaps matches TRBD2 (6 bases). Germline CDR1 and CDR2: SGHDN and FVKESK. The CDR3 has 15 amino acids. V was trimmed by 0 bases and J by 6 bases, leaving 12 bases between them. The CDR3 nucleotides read TGTGCCAGCAGCCAAGAATTAGGCGGGATCAATGAGCAGTTCTTC. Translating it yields CASSQELGGINEQFF.

In nucleotides, the CDR3 is TGTGCCAGCAGCTTAGCTGCGGGAGACGGGGAGCTGTTTTTT. As protein: CASSLAAGDGELFF. The V call is TRBV7-7, the J call TRBJ2-2; 7 nucleotides agree with TRBD2. V was clipped by 0 bases and J by 7 bases; unmatched bases: 2. Germline CDR1 and CDR2: SSHAT and FNYEAQ (reference sequence). This CDR3 is built from 14 residues.

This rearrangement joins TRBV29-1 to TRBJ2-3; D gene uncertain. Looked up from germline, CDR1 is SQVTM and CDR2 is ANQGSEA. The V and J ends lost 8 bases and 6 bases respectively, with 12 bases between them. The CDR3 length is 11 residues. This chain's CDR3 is CSPYEGDTQYF. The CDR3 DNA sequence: TGCAGCCCCTATGAAGGGGATACGCAGTATTTT.

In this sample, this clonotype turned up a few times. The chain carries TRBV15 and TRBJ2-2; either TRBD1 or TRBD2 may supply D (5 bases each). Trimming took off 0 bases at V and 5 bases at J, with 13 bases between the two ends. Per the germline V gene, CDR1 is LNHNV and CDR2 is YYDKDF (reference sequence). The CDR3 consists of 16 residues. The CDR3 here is CATSREPGKGTGELFF. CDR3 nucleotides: TGTGCCACCAGCAGAGAACCCGGGAAGGGGACCGGGGAGCTGTTTTTT.

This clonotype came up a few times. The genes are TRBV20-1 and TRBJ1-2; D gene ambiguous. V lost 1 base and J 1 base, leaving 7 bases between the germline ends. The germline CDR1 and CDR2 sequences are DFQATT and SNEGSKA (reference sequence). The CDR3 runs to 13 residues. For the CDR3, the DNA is TGCAGTGCTAGAGGGGCTGGTAACTATGGCTACACCTTC. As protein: CSARGAGNYGYTF.

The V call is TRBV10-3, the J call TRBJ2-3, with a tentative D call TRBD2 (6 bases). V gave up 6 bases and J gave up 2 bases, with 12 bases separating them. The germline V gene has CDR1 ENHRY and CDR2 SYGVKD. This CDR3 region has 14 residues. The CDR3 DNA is TGTGCCATCAGCCGAGCGGGCCTCACAGATACGCAGTATTTT. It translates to CAISRAGLTDTQYF.

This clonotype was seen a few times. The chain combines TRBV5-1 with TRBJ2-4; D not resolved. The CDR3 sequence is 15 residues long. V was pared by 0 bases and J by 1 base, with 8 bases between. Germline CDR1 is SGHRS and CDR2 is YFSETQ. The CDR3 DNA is TGCGCCAGCAGCTTGGTACGTGGGGCCAAAAACATTCAGTACTTC. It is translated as CASSLVRGAKNIQYF.